Following are 10 T cell receptor beta chains from one sample sequenced in a study of shared clonotypes between healthy human individuals. The table came from immunoSEQ multiplex PCR; TCRdb's copy has only in-frame clones and leaves some out. This sample has around 700,000 clones; over 65% occur once, and the top ten carry about 1.7%. The source material was memory CD4+ T cells sorted from blood. Specified subset: CD45RA-negative fraction. These receptor sequences come from a woman aged 25 to 45 in good health.

This rearrangement joins TRBV19 to TRBJ2-5; the match to TRBD2 covers 8 bases. Gene TRBJ2-7 matches the end of the DNA better, so the J call may be wrong. CDR3 length: 16 residues. Per germline, CDR1 LNHDA and CDR2 SQIVND (reference sequence). As DNA, the CDR3 is TGTGCCAGTACCCCCTCGGGGCTAGCGGGTACCTACGAGCAGTACTTC. As protein: CASTPSGLAGTYEQYF.

The V call is TRBV2, the J call TRBJ2-1; 9 bases are shared with TRBD1. The CDR3 is 15 amino acids. The germline gives CDR1 SNHLY, CDR2 FYNNEI. The ends lost 3 bases at V and 10 bases at J; junction bases unmatched: 10. CDR3 region: CASSELGTGKGEQFF. In DNA form, the CDR3 reads TGTGCCAGCAGTGAGCTTGGGACAGGGAAAGGAGAGCAGTTCTTC. The full variable domain, with the rest looked up from reference TRBV2 and TRBJ2-1, is EPEVTQTPSHQVTQMGQEVILRCVPISNHLYFYWYRQILGQKVEFLVSFYNNEISEKSEIFDDQFSVERPDGSNFTLKIRSTKLEDSAMYFCASSELGTGKGEQFFGPGTRLTVL.

The CDR3 sequence is CASSRGREGHEQFF. The CDR3, as DNA: TGTGCCAGCAGCCGGGGGCGGGAAGGCCATGAGCAGTTCTTC. V and J are TRBV11-3 and TRBJ2-1; D tentatively reads TRBD1 or TRBD2 (6 bases each). The germline V gene has CDR1 SGHNT and CDR2 YENEEA. The CDR3 is 14 amino acids. Between the trimmed V and J ends, which lost 5 bases and 8 bases, there was a span of 16 bases.

This clone has a count of ten or more. The DNA for the CDR3 is TGCGCCAGCAGCCAAGCCCCGGGAGCCGTCCCCATGAACACCGGGGAGCTGTTTTTT. Its translation: CASSQAPGAVPMNTGELFF. The chain employs TRBV4-1 and TRBJ2-2; a possible D gene is TRBD2 (6 bases). Germline V lookup: CDR1 MGHRA, CDR2 YSYEKL. Trimming cost V 1 base and J 1 base, with 19 bases left between them. The CDR3 loop spans 19 amino acids.

This clone was seen repeatedly, ten times or more. The chain employs TRBV28 and TRBJ2-2; 7 bases map to TRBD1. The CDR3 extends over 16 amino acids. Germline V gene data show CDR1 as MDHEN and CDR2 as SYDVKM. The V gene end was trimmed by 6 bases and the J gene end by 3 bases; junction bases not matched to a gene: 10. The CDR3 here is CASRPNRGQYTGELFF. In DNA, the CDR3 is TGTGCCAGCAGACCTAACAGGGGTCAGTACACCGGGGAGCTGTTTTTT.

This sequence joins TRBV30 and TRBJ1-1; the match to TRBD1 covers 7 bases. CDR3 length: 16 amino acids. Losses at the gene ends were 4 bases for V and 0 bases for J; bases not matched to a gene: 11. CDR1 and CDR2 from the germline V gene are GTSNPN and SVGIG (reference sequence). CDR3 region: CAWKFQGGLMNTEAFF. In DNA form, the CDR3 reads TGTGCCTGGAAGTTCCAGGGGGGATTGATGAACACTGAAGCTTTCTTT.

This chain links TRBV7-2 with TRBJ1-5, with 7 positions matching TRBD1. V trimming: 5 bases; J trimming: 4 bases; junction bases outside the gene matches: 11. The CDR3 totals 16 residues. Germline values: CDR1 SGHTA, CDR2 FQGNSA. Here the CDR3 DNA reads TGTGCCAGCAGCCACCAGGGGACAGAAGTGAATCAGCCCCAGCATTTT. It codes for CASSHQGTEVNQPQHF. The variable domain in full, completed from reference TRBV7-2 and TRBJ1-5, reads GAGVSQSPSNKVTEKGKDVELRCDPISGHTALYWYRQSLGQGLEFLIYFQGNSAPDKSGLPSDRFSAERTGGSVSTLTIQRTQQEDSAVYLCASSHQGTEVNQPQHFGDGTRLSIL.

The V and J genes are TRBV7-3 and TRBJ2-7; 9 positions match TRBD1. The germline gives CDR1 SGHTA, CDR2 FQGTGA. The CDR3 is 15 amino acids. With 5 bases clipped from V and 3 bases from J, the junction kept 8 bases outside the gene matches. Here the CDR3 reads CASSPTGQGFYEQYF. CDR3 in DNA: TGTGCCAGCAGCCCGACGGGACAGGGATTCTACGAGCAGTACTTC.

This clone was counted between two and nine times. The chain uses TRBV19 and TRBJ1-1; 7 positions agree with TRBD1. Germline V gives CDR1 LNHDA, CDR2 SQIVND (reference sequence). V lost 5 bases and J lost 1; bases outside the gene matches: 7. CDR3 length: 15 residues. The CDR3 DNA is TGTGCCAGTAGTGCGGACAGGCGTTCGAACACTGAAGCTTTCTTT. Amino acids: CASSADRRSNTEAFF.

The DNA of the CDR3 is TGCGCCAGCAGTGCCATAGACAGCTATGACACTGAAGCTTTCTTT. Translating gives CASSAIDSYDTEAFF. The V and J genes are TRBV5-1 and TRBJ1-1, with D perhaps TRBD1 (5 bases). V dropped 5 bases and J dropped 3 bases, with 17 bases sitting between them. The CDR3 runs 15 residues. The germline CDR1 and CDR2 sequences are SGHRS and YFSETQ.